Presented here are 10 T cell receptor beta chains from one specimen sequenced in a study of blood T cell repertoires in COVID-19 (dated by TCRdb to the early 2020s). The library was produced with the immunoSEQ multiplex PCR assay. Imported from immuneACCESS, the table was reduced by TCRdb to in-frame sequences with V and J called. These copies leave out some clones; in studies compared against another copy, an unresolved V gene accounts for under half, and the cause of the remainder is not known. Counted in this sample were around 210,000 clones; almost 85% of them appeared once. Roughly 4.6% of the sample lies in the top ten. Sequencing was performed on peripheral blood. Source of these receptors: a middle-aged man with COVID-19, enrolled during active disease.

This chain uses TRBV6-1 with TRBJ2-7, with D perhaps TRBD1 (6 bases). The V gene's germline CDR1 is MNHNS and CDR2 SASEGT. V lost 3 bases to trimming and J lost 0 bases, with 12 bases between them. The CDR3 spans 15 residues. CDR3 DNA: TGTGCCAGCAGTGAGAGGACAGCGACCTCCTACGAGCAGTACTTC. It is translated as CASSERTATSYEQYF.

This clone turned up a few times. This chain links TRBV4-1 with TRBJ2-2; 8 nucleotides agree with TRBD1. V lost 3 bases and J lost 6; bases outside the gene matches: 6. The CDR3 is 15 amino acids. CDR1 MGHRA and CDR2 YSYEKL come from the germline V gene. The CDR3 protein is CASSQEGQVPGELFF. The CDR3 DNA reads as TGCGCCAGCAGCCAGGAGGGACAGGTCCCCGGGGAGCTGTTTTTT.

The chain joins TRBV19 to TRBJ2-7; a weak D match, TRBD2 (5 bases). The germline gives CDR1 LNHDA, CDR2 SQIVND (reference sequence). V was shortened by 3 bases and J by 5 bases, with 11 bases between the two germline ends. There are 13 residues in the CDR3. CDR3 DNA: TGTGCCAGTAGTATTCTTGGGGAGAACGAGCAGTACTTC. It codes for CASSILGENEQYF.

V usage is TRBV6-5 and J usage is TRBJ2-7, with 14 positions matching TRBD2. Germline CDR1 is MNHEY and CDR2 is SVGAGI. Trimming at V came to 2 bases and at J to 3 bases, leaving 0 bases not matched to a gene. The CDR3 is made up of 15 amino acids. The CDR3, as DNA: TGTGCCAGCAGTTACGGACTAGCGGGGGGCTACGAGCAGTACTTC. It specifies CASSYGLAGGYEQYF.

V gene TRBV11-2 combines with J gene TRBJ2-5, with TRBD1 matching over 9 bases. Germline CDR1 is SGHAT and CDR2 is FQNNGV. Trimming cost V 1 base and J 4 bases; bases outside gene matches: 7. The CDR3 has 16 amino acids. Written as DNA, the CDR3 is TGTGCCAGCAGCTTAGCATTAGGGACAGGGAGAGAGACCCAGTACTTC. Its translation is CASSLALGTGRETQYF.

The V and J genes are TRBV7-9 and TRBJ1-6, with 10 positions matching TRBD1. The V gene end was trimmed by 3 bases and the J gene end by 2 bases; junction bases not matched to a gene: 1. The germline CDR1 and CDR2 sequences are SEHNR and FQNEAQ (reference sequence). The CDR3 covers 16 residues. The CDR3 loop is CASSLTGGPYNSPLHF. The DNA for the CDR3 is TGTGCCAGCAGCTTGACAGGGGGCCCCTATAATTCACCCCTCCACTTT.

The CDR3 reads CASTPRRTENYGYTF. The DNA for the CDR3 is TGTGCCAGCACCCCCCGGCGGACAGAAAACTATGGCTACACCTTC. The rearrangement uses TRBV6-5 and TRBJ1-2, with a tentative D call TRBD1 (6 bases). The CDR3 length is 15 residues. The V end was cut by 7 bases, the J end by 2 bases, with 17 bases between. CDR1 is MNHEY and CDR2 is SVGAGI in the germline V gene.

The chain uses TRBV7-2 and TRBJ1-2; D is perhaps TRBD1 (6 bases). Germline assignment: CDR1 SGHTA and CDR2 FQGNSA. The CDR3 loop spans 16 amino acids. The ends were cut back, 6 bases at V and 5 bases at J, with 22 bases in the middle. The CDR3 loop is CASRPRAGHRNYGYTF. The CDR3 DNA is TGTGCCAGCAGACCTCGAGCGGGACACAGAAATTATGGCTACACCTTC.

The chain carries TRBV10-3 and TRBJ1-3, with a tentative D call TRBD1 (6 bases). The germline gives CDR1 ENHRY, CDR2 SYGVKD. V was clipped by 6 bases and J by 3 bases, with 21 bases between them. This CDR3 has 17 amino acids. CDR3 loop: CAISPNTGKELGNTIYF. The DNA of the CDR3 is TGTGCCATCAGCCCAAATACAGGGAAAGAGCTTGGAAACACCATATATTTT.

The chain employs TRBV3-1 (or the pseudogene TRBV3-2) and TRBJ2-2, with 14 positions matching TRBD2. The CDR3 totals 18 residues. Looked up from germline, CDR1 is LGHDT and CDR2 is YNNKEL (reference sequence). V lost 2 bases, J lost 5 bases, and 7 bases stayed unmatched. In nucleotides, the CDR3 is TGTGCCAGCAGCCAACTCCCGGGACTAGCGGGAGAAACCGGGGAGCTGTTTTTT. This sequence encodes CASSQLPGLAGETGELFF.